This T cell receptor beta chain was recorded in a study of human CD4 T cells and Enterobacteriaceae. Whole-study results and caveats: Specific clonotypes appeared less expanded ex vivo than cross-reactive ones.

About this clone itself: The antigen remains undetermined.

Memory CD4+ T cells were sorted as all CD4+ cells except CD45RA+CCR7+CD95- naive cells, over 95% pure. Deep-level sequencing, detecting one cell in 200,000, covered ex vivo memory CD4+. The data were produced by immunoSEQ multiplex PCR, yet TCRdb's version contains in-frame clones alone and is incomplete. The sample holds 25,000 to 30,000 clones, about 82% seen once. The V gene's germline CDR1 is MNHNY and CDR2 SVGAGI (reference sequence). The CDR3 has 14 amino acids. V dropped 6 bases and J dropped 7 bases, with 13 bases sitting between them. The genes are TRBV6-6 and TRBJ1-6, with D uncertain. The clonotype originates from a human donor in good health. Source material: memory CD4+ T cells from blood. CDR3 DNA sequence: TGTGCCAGCAGCCCAGGTGATCGAAATTCACCCCTCCACTTT. Protein sequence: CASSPGDRNSPLHF.